Listed below are T cell receptor beta chains from one sample, sequenced in a study of cytotoxic CD8 clonotypes in ibrutinib-treated CLL. Profiling relied on immunoSEQ multiplex PCR, and the TCRdb table lists in-frame clones only, not all of them. The data hold 65,000 to 90,000 clones, with 83% observed a single time. The sample was PBMCs, taken after 24 months of ibrutinib treatment. The source is a human donor with chronic lymphocytic leukemia. Both conserved end residues are part of each CDR3. D genes are given only for firm matches. Clone size is stated in some rows and not others, as once, few, many or a class when expanded.

j_call	d_call	clone_size	v_call	cdr3_nt	cdr3_aa
TRBJ2-1	-	once	TRBV5-6	TGTGCCAGCAGCCCGTACAGGGTAATTGAGCAGTTCTTC	CASSPYRVIEQFF
TRBJ2-7	TRBD2	-	TRBV7-2	TGTGCCAGCAGCAACGAACTAGCGGGAGCCCACAGCCACTACGAGCAGTACTTC	CASSNELAGAHSHYEQYF
TRBJ2-5	TRBD2	once	TRBV7-3	TGTGCCAGCAGCCCAGGGACTAGCCAAGAGACCCAGTACTTC	CASSPGTSQETQYF
TRBJ2-7	-	-	TRBV19	TGTGCCAGTCCCTGGGCCCTCGAGCAGTACTTC	CASPWALEQYF
TRBJ2-7	TRBD2	-	TRBV6-1	TGTGCCAGCAGTCCGCGGACTAGCTACGAGCAGTACTTC	CASSPRTSYEQYF
TRBJ2-6	-	-	TRBV10-1	TGCGCCAGCACCCGAGGGGGTTCTGGGGCCAACGTCCTGACTTTC	CASTRGGSGANVLTF
TRBJ2-7	-	-	TRBV5-1	TGCGCCAGCAGCGCCGTGGAGGCTCTCGAGCAGTACTTC	CASSAVEALEQYF
TRBJ2-7	-	-	TRBV7-6	TGTGCCAGCAGCTTAGCGGGACGAAGCTCCTACGAGCAGTACTTC	CASSLAGRSSYEQYF
TRBJ2-7	TRBD1	-	TRBV28	TGTGCCAGCAGTAGGACAGGAGCCTACGAGCAGTACTTC	CASSRTGAYEQYF
TRBJ2-7	-	-	TRBV27	TGTGCCAGCAGTCAGACACAATGGGGCGCCGAGCAGTACTTC	CASSQTQWGAEQYF
TRBJ2-3	TRBD1	once	TRBV28	TGTGCCAGCAGTGCCCGGGACAGGACAGATACGCAGTATTTT	CASSARDRTDTQYF
TRBJ2-7	TRBD2	-	TRBV19	TGTGCCAGTAGTATAGTAAGTACTAGCGGGAACTCCTACGAGCAGTACTTC	CASSIVSTSGNSYEQYF
TRBJ2-2	-	-	TRBV5-4	TGTGCCAGCAGCTTGGGGCAGCACGCGAACACCGGGGAGCTGTTTTTT	CASSLGQHANTGELFF
TRBJ2-3	-	once	TRBV30	TGTGCCTGGAGATCTACAGATACGCAGTATTTT	CAWRSTDTQYF
TRBJ2-7	TRBD1	few	TRBV10-1	TGCGCCAGCAGCCCCGGACAGGCCTACGAGCAGTACTTC	CASSPGQAYEQYF
TRBJ2-7	TRBD1	once	TRBV7-9	TGTGCCAGCAGCTCCGGGACAGGGGGCACCTACGAGCAGTACTTC	CASSSGTGGTYEQYF
TRBJ2-6	TRBD1	-	TRBV7-2	TGTGCCAGCAGCACCCCGTCCGGGACAGGACCTGGGGCCAACGTCCTGACTTTC	CASSTPSGTGPGANVLTF
TRBJ2-5	TRBD2	-	TRBV18	TGTGCCAGCTCACTCAGACTAGCCGAGTACCAAGAGACCCAGTACTTC	CASSLRLAEYQETQYF
TRBJ2-7	TRBD1	-	TRBV11-2	TGTGCCAGCAGCCCCGGGACAGTAGCCTACGAGCAGTACTTC	CASSPGTVAYEQYF
TRBJ2-7	-	-	TRBV11-2	TGTGCCAGCAGCTTAGCCCCCCCGCCCACCTACGAGCAGTACTTC	CASSLAPPPTYEQYF
TRBJ2-1	TRBD1	-	TRBV5-5	TGTGCCAGCAGCACGACAGGGGTGATCTACAATGAGCAGTTCTTC	CASSTTGVIYNEQFF
TRBJ1-2	-	-	TRBV7-2	TGTGCCAGCAGCTTAGCGCGGGGTGGCTATGGCTACACCTTC	CASSLARGGYGYTF
TRBJ2-7	-	-	TRBV2	TGTGCCAGCAGCCAGGGTCTCGACTACGAGCAGTACTTC	CASSQGLDYEQYF
TRBJ2-3	-	-	TRBV7-6	TGTGCCAGCAGCCCCTACACGGGAGTATACACAGATACGCAGTATTTT	CASSPYTGVYTDTQYF
TRBJ2-7	TRBD1	-	TRBV30	TGTGCCTGGGGACCGGGACAGGCCTACGAGCAGTACTTC	CAWGPGQAYEQYF
TRBJ2-2	-	few	TRBV2	TGTGCCAGCAGTATAGCGGCCCCCGGGGAGCTGTTTTTT	CASSIAAPGELFF
TRBJ1-6	-	once	TRBV4-3	TGCGCCAGCAGCCAAGATTGGGTAGGCAGGAATTCACCCCTCCACTTT	CASSQDWVGRNSPLHF
TRBJ2-3	-	-	TRBV30	TGTGCCTGGAGTCGAATCGGCAATACGCAGTATTTT	CAWSRIGNTQYF
TRBJ2-3	-	once	TRBV7-8	TGTGCCAGCAGCTTAGCCTCCACAGATACGCAGTATTTT	CASSLASTDTQYF
TRBJ2-6	TRBD1	-	TRBV28	TGTGCCAGCAGTCCGGACACCGGGACAGGGGACTTGGCCAACGTCCTGACTTTC	CASSPDTGTGDLANVLTF
TRBJ2-7	-	once	TRBV28	TGTGCCAGCAACGTTAGCCCCTACGAGCAGTACTTC	CASNVSPYEQYF
TRBJ1-4	-	-	TRBV13	TGTGCCAGCAGCCGCGCAGGTGTCGGGACTAATGAAAAACTGTTTTTT	CASSRAGVGTNEKLFF
TRBJ2-1	TRBD2	-	TRBV7-9	TGTGCCAGCAGCCCTAGCGGGAGGGTAGAGCAGTTCTTC	CASSPSGRVEQFF
TRBJ1-2	-	few	TRBV28	TGTGCCAGCAGTTTGGGTGGGGGCTCCTGGGTCCTGACCTTC	CASSLGGGSWVLTF
TRBJ2-7	-	-	TRBV7-9	TGTGCCAGCAGCTTAGGTAGCGAGTCCTACGAGCAGTACTTC	CASSLGSESYEQYF
TRBJ1-3	-	-	TRBV9	TGTGCCAGCAGCGTAGGGGGGTTTGGTACTGGAAACACCATATATTTT	CASSVGGFGTGNTIYF
TRBJ2-7	-	-	TRBV7-6	TGTGCCAGCAGCCGGATAGACTCGGGGGAGTACGAGCAGTACTTC	CASSRIDSGEYEQYF
TRBJ2-1	TRBD2	-	TRBV7-3	TGTGCCAGCAGCGGGACTAGCAGTGGCGAGCAGTTCTTC	CASSGTSSGEQFF
TRBJ2-2	TRBD1	-	TRBV10-3	TGTGCCATCAGTGCACTGACAGGGGGCACCGGGGAGCTGTTTTTT	CAISALTGGTGELFF
TRBJ1-3	TRBD1	-	TRBV9	TGTGCCAGCAGCGTAGCGGGGCAGGGGGCAGCCGGAAACACCATATATTTT	CASSVAGQGAAGNTIYF
TRBJ1-1	TRBD1	-	TRBV5-6	TGTGCCAGCAGCTTTGGACAGGGGCGAAGCACTGAAGCTTTCTTT	CASSFGQGRSTEAFF
TRBJ2-7	TRBD1	-	TRBV7-7	TGTGCTAGCAGCTTGGACAACAGGGGCGAGCAGTACTTC	CASSLDNRGEQYF
TRBJ1-5	-	-	TRBV4-1	TGCGCCAGCAGCCTTGACGGCAATCAGCCCCAGCATTTT	CASSLDGNQPQHF
TRBJ2-3	-	once	TRBV4-3	TGCGCCAGCAGCCCCCAGCTGACAGATACGCAGTATTTT	CASSPQLTDTQYF
TRBJ2-1	-	-	TRBV11-2	TGTGCCAGCAGCTCCCGACTTACCGGGAGCTCCTACAATGAGCAGTTCTTC	CASSSRLTGSSYNEQFF
TRBJ2-7	TRBD1	-	TRBV9	TGTGCCAGCAGCGTAGGGCCGGGACAGGGGTCCAACGAGCAGTACTTC	CASSVGPGQGSNEQYF